This T cell receptor beta chain was profiled in a study of early T cells in non-severe SARS-CoV-2 infection. Study conclusions and caveats: The VDJdb matching leaned toward anti-spike CD8 responses and overlooked private and CD4 specificities.

V lost 6 bases and J lost 2; bases outside the gene matches: 5. The CDR3 runs to 13 residues. Per the germline V gene, CDR1 is DFQATT and CDR2 is SNEGSKA (reference sequence). The TCR library protocol was used to attach unique molecular identifiers. These identifiers were attached to individual cDNA molecules. TCRdb redid the calling of the 5' RACE reads with MiXCR, one entry per CDR3 protein. The table has 95,000 to 100,000 distinct CDR3 sequences, around 13% seen once. At least ten counts were recorded for this clonotype. Antigen: not known. The receptor's source is an adult who was a healthcare worker with PCR-confirmed SARS-CoV-2 infection or an uninfected control (not recorded which). This chain links TRBV20-1 with TRBJ2-7, with 9 bases that match TRBD1. Sequences were obtained from whole blood. DNA of the CDR3: TGCAGTGCCGGACAGGGGCCTACCTACGAGCAGTACTTC. This sequence encodes CSAGQGPTYEQYF.